This entry is about one T cell receptor (beta chain). What it recognizes is unknown. This entry belongs to a study of PD-1 blockade in classical Hodgkin lymphoma. Study results and limitations: Causes of the repertoire differences remain undefined, possibly disease activity or prior therapy. When set against healthy donors, newly diagnosed patients were reported to show lower baseline TCR diversity.

Repertoires were generated with immunoSEQ multiplex PCR, while TCRdb's copy carries only in-frame clones and drops some. The sample includes 20,000 or so clones, approximately 87% of them seen just once. J gave up 1 base and V 0 bases, and 9 bases lay outside the gene matches. The CDR3 contains 19 residues. Germline values: CDR1 LNHNV, CDR2 YYDKDF (reference sequence). Time point noted: cycle 4 day 1 (C4D1), after 6 weeks of nivolumab. Autologous stem cell transplantation was followed by relapse in every patient, and brentuximab vedotin exposure varied. Negative magnetic selection isolated CD4+ T cells from thawed PBMCs. The patients, who had relapsed/refractory classical Hodgkin lymphoma, achieved best responses of complete response, partial response or progressive disease.

This sample comprised CD4+ T cells from blood, obtained before the fourth cycle of nivolumab. The V call is TRBV15, the J call TRBJ2-1; 10 bases map to TRBD2. This clonotype was obtained from a human donor with classical Hodgkin lymphoma. Written as DNA, the CDR3 is TGTGCCACCAGCAGAGATAAGGCTAGCGGGAGACGGTCCTACAATGAGCAGTTCTTC. Translating it yields CATSRDKASGRRSYNEQFF. Filled out from reference TRBV15 and TRBJ2-1, the complete variable domain reads DAMVIQNPRYQVTQFGKPVTLSCSQTLNHNVMYWYQQKSSQAPKLLFHYYDKDFNNEADTPDNFQSRRPNTSFCFLDIRSPGLGDTAMYLCATSRDKASGRRSYNEQFFGPGTRLTVL.